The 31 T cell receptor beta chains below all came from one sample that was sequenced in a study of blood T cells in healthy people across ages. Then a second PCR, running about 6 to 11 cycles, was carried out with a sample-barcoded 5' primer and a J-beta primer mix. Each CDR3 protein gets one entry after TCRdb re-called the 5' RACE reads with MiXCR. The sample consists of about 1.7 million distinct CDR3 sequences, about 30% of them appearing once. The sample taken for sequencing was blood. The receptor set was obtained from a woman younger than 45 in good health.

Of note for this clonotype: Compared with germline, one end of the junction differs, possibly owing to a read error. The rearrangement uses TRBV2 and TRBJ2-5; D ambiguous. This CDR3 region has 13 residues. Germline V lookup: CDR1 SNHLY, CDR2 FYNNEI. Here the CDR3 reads CASSVLMQETQNF. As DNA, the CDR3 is TGTGCCAGCAGTGTTCTGATGCAAGAGACCCAGAACTTC.

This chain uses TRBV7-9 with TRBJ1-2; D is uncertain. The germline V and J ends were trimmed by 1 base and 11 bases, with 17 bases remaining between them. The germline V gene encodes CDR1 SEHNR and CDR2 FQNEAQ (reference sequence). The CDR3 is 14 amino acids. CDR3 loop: CASSLESNLGNYTF. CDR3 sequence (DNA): TGTGCCAGCAGCTTAGAGAGTAACCTTGGAAATTACACCTTC.

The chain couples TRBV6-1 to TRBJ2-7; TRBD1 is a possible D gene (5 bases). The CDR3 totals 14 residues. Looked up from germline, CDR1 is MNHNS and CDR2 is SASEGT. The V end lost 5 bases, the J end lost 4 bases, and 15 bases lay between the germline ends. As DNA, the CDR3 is TGTGCCAGCAGTAGCCACATCCAGGGTTACGAGCAGTACTTC. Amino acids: CASSSHIQGYEQYF.

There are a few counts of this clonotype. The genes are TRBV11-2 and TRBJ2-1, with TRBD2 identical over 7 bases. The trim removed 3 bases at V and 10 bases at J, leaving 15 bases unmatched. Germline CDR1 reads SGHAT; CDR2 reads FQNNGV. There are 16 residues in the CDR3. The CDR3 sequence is CASSFVRSGGSGEQFF. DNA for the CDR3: TGTGCCAGCAGCTTCGTAAGGTCGGGGGGTTCGGGAGAGCAGTTCTTC.

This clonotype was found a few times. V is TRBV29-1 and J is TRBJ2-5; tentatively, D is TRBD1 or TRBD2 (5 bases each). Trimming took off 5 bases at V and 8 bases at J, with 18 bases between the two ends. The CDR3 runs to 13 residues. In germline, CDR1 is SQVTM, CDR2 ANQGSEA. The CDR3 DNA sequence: TGCAGCGTTTCCGCCGGGACCGGCGCAACCCAGTACTTC. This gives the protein CSVSAGTGATQYF. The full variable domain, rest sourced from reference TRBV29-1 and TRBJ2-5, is SAVISQKPSRDICQRGTSLTIQCQVDSQVTMMFWYRQQPGQSLTLIATANQGSEATYESGFVIDKFPISRPNLTFSTLTVSNMSPEDSSIYLCSVSAGTGATQYFGPGTRLLVL.

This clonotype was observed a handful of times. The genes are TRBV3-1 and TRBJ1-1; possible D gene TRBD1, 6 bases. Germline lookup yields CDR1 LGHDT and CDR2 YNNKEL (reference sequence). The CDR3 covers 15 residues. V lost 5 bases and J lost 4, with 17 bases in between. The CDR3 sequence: CASSARGGAGTEAFF. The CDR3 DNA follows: TGTGCCAGCAGCGCTCGGGGGGGGGCCGGCACTGAAGCTTTCTTT.

This chain's CDR3 is CAWSGTPGIPQPQHF. The CDR3 DNA is TGTGCCTGGAGTGGCACGCCAGGGATTCCTCAGCCCCAGCATTTT. J is TRBJ1-5 and V is TRBV30, with D possibly matching TRBD1 (5 bases). The V gene's germline CDR1 is GTSNPN and CDR2 SVGIG (reference sequence). This CDR3 has 15 amino acids. The V gene lost 1 base and the J gene lost 6 bases, with 16 bases spanning the gap.

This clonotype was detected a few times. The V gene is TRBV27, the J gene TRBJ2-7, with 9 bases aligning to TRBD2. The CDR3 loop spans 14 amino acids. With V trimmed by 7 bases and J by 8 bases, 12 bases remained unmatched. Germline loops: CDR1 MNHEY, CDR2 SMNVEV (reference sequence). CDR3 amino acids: CASTTIAGVRKQYF. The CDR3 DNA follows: TGTGCCAGCACCACCATAGCGGGGGTAAGGAAGCAGTACTTC.

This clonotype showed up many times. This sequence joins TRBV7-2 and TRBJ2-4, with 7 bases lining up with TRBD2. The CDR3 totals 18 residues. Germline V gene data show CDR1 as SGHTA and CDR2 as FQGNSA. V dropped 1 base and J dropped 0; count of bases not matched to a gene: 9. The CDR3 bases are TGTGCCAGCAGCTTAGGGCTCTCTAGCGGACTAGCCAAAAACATTCAGTACTTC. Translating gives CASSLGLSSGLAKNIQYF.

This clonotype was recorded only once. The CDR3 region is CASSLSRTEQFF. Here the CDR3 DNA reads TGTGCCAGCAGTCTTTCCAGGACTGAGCAGTTCTTC. V is TRBV12-3 or TRBV12-4 and J is TRBJ2-1; D is uncertain. The CDR3 runs 12 residues. V was pared by 5 bases and J by 9 bases, with 11 bases between.

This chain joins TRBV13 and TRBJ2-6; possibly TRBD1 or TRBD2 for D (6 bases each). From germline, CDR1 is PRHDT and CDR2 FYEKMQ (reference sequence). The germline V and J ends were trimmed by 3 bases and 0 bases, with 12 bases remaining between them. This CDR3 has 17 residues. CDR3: CASSLIRGPSGANVLTF. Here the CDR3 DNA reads TGTGCCAGCAGCTTGATACGGGGGCCCTCTGGGGCCAACGTCCTGACTTTC. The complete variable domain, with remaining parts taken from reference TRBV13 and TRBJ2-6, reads AAGVIQSPRHLIKEKRETATLKCYPIPRHDTVYWYQQGPGQDPQFLISFYEKMQSDKGSIPDRFSAQQFSDYHSELNMSSLELGDSALYFCASSLIRGPSGANVLTFGAGSRLTVL.

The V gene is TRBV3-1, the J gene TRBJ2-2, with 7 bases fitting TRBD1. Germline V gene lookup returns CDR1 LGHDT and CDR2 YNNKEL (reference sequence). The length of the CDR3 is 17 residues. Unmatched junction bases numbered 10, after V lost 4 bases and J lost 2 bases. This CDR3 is CASSPRDSLTNTGELFF. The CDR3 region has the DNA TGTGCCAGCAGCCCACGGGACAGTCTAACTAACACCGGGGAGCTGTTTTTT.

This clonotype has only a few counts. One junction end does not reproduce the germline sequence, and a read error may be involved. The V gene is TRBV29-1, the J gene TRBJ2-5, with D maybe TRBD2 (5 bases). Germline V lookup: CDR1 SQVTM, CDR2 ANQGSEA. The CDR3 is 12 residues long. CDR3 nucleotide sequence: TGCAGCGAAACCGGGGTCCAAGGGACCCAGTACTTC. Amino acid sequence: CSETGVQGTQYF.

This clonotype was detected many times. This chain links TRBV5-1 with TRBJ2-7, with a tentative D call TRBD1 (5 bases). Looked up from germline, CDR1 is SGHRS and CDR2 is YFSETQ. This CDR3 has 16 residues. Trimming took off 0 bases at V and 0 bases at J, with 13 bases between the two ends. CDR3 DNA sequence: TGCGCCAGCAGCTTGGTTTCAGGGCCCAGCTCCTACGAGCAGTACTTC. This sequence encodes CASSLVSGPSSYEQYF.

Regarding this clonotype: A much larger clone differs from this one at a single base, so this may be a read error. The DNA for the CDR3 is TGCAGCGCCTTGGACCGCTACGAGCAGTACTTC. The encoded protein is CSALDRYEQYF. V is TRBV29-1 and J is TRBJ2-7; the D is unclear. V gave up 7 bases and J gave up 3 bases, with 10 bases separating them. This CDR3 has 11 residues. Germline CDR1 is SQVTM and CDR2 is ANQGSEA.

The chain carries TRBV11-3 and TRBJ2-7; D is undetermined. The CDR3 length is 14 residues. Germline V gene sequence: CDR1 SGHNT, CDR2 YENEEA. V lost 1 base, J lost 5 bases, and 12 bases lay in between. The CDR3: CASSLGTARDEQYF. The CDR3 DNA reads TGTGCCAGCAGCTTAGGGACCGCCAGAGACGAGCAGTACTTC.

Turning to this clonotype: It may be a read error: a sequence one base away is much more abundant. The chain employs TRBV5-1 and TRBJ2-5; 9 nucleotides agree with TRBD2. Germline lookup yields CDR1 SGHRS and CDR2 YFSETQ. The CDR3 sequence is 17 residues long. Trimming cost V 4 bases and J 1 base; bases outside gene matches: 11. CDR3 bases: TGCGCCAGCAGCCCCGACGGGAGCGGGGGGACCCAAGAGACCCAGTACTTC. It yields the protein CASSPDGSGGTQETQYF. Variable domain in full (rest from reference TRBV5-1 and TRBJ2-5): KAGVTQTPRYLIKTRGQQVTLSCSPISGHRSVSWYQQTPGQGLQFLFEYFSETQRNKGNFPGRFSGRQFSNSRSEMNVSTLELGDSALYLCASSPDGSGGTQETQYFGPGTRLLVL.

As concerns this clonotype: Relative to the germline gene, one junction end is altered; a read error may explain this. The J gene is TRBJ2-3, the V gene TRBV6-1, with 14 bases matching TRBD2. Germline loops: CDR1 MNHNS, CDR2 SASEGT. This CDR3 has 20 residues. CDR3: CAGSPGTSGSLLLSTDTQYF. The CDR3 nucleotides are TGTGCCGGCAGTCCCGGGACTAGCGGGAGTCTGTTATTAAGCACAGATACGCAGTATTTT.

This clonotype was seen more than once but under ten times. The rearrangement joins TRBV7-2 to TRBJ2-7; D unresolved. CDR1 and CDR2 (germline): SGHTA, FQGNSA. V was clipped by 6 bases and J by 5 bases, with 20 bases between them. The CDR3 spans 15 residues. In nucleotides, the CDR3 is TGTGCCAGCAGGCTTCCCGCTGGGAACGGAAACGAGCAGTACTTC. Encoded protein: CASRLPAGNGNEQYF.

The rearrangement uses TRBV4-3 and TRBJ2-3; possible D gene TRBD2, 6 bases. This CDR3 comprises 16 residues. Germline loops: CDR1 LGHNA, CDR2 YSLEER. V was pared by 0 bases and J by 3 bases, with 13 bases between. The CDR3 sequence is CASSQDRASATDTQYF. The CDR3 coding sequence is TGCGCCAGCAGCCAAGATCGGGCTAGCGCGACAGATACGCAGTATTTT.

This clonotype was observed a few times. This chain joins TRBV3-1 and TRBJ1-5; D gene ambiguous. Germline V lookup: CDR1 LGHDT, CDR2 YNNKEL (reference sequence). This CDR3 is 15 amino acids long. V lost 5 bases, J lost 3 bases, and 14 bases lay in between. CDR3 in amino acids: CASSLTPAANQPQHF. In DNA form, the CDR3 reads TGTGCCAGCAGCTTGACGCCCGCGGCCAATCAGCCCCAGCATTTT. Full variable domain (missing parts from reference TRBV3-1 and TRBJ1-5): DTAVSQTPKYLVTQMGNDKSIKCEQNLGHDTMYWYKQDSKKFLKIMFSYNNKELIINETVPNRFSPKSPDKAHLNLHINSLELGDSAVYFCASSLTPAANQPQHFGDGTRLSIL.

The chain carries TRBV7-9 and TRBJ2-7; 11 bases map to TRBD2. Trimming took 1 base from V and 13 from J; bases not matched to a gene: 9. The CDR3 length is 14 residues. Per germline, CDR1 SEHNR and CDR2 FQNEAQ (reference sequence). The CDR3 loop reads CASSLEGTSGRSYF. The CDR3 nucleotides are TGTGCCAGCAGCTTAGAAGGGACTAGCGGACGCAGCTACTTC.

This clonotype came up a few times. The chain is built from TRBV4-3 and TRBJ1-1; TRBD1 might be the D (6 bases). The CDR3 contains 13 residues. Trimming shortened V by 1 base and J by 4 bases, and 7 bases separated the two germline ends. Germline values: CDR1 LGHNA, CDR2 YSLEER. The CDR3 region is CASSQAQGTEAFF. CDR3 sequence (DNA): TGCGCCAGCAGCCAAGCACAGGGCACTGAAGCTTTCTTT.

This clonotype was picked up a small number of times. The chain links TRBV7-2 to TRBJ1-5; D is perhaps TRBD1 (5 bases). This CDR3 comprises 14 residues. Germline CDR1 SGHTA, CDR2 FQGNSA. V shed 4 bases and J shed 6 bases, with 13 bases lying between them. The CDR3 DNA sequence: TGTGCCAGCAGCTCTCAGGGCTATACTCAGCCCCAGCATTTT. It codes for CASSSQGYTQPQHF.

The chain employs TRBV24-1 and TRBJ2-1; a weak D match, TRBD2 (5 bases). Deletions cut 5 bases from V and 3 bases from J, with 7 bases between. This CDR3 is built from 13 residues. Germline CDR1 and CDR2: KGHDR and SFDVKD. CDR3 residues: CATSGTLYNEQFF. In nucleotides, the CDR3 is TGTGCCACCAGTGGGACTCTCTACAATGAGCAGTTCTTC.

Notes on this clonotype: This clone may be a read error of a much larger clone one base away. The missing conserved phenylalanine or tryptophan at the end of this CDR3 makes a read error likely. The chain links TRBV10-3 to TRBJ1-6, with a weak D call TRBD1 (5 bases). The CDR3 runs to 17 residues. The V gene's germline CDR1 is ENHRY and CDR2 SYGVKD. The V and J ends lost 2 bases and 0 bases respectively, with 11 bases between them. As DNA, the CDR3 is TGTGCCATCAGTGAGCACACAGGAAGCTCCTATAATTCACCCCTCCACTGT. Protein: CAISEHTGSSYNSPLHC.

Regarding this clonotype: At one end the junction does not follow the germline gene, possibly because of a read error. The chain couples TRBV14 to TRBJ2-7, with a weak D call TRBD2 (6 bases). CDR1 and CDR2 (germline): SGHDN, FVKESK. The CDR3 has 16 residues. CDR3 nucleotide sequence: TGTGCCAGCACCCAAAGGGAACGGGGGATCTCCTACGAGCAGTACTTC. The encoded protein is CASTQRERGISYEQYF.

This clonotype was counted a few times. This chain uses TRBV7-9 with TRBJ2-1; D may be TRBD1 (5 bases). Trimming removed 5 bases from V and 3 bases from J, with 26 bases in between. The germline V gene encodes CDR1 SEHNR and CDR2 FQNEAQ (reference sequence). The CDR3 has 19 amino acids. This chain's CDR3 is CASSPPQGLLPQSYNEQFF. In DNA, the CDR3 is TGTGCCAGCAGCCCCCCGCAGGGCCTTCTTCCACAAAGCTACAATGAGCAGTTCTTC.

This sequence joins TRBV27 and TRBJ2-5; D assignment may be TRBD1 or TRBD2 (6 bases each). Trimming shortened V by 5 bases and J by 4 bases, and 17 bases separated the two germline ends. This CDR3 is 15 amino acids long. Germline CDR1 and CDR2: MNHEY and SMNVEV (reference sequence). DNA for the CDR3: TGTGCCAGCAGTGCCCTGGGGGGCACAAGAGAGACCCAGTACTTC. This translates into CASSALGGTRETQYF.

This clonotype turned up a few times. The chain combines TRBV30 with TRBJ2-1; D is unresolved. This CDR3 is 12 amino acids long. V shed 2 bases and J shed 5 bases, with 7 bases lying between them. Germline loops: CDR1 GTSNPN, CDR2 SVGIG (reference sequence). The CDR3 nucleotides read TGTGCCTGGAGTCGAGGTAACAATGAGCAGTTCTTC. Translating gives CAWSRGNNEQFF.

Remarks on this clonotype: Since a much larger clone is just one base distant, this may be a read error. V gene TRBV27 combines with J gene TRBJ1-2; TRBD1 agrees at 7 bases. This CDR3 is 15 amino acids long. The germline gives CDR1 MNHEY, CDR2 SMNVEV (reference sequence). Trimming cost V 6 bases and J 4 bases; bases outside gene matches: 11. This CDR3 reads CASSPDTGEGYGYTF. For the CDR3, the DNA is TGTGCCAGCAGCCCGGACACAGGGGAGGGCTATGGCTACACCTTC.